The 6 T cell receptor beta chains reported below all come from one sample, sequenced in a study of cytomegalovirus exposure and HLA in healthy donors. PCR primers comprised 60 Vbeta and 13 Jbeta primers. Measured with immunoSEQ multiplex PCR; TCRdb has only the in-frame clones, and not every one. The table has about 130,000 clones, roughly four fifths seen once. The sequenced sample consisted of PBMCs. The receptors stem from a boy between 5 and 17 years old in good health and CMV-seronegative.

This chain links TRBV4-1 with TRBJ1-2, with 8 bases fitting TRBD1. Germline V gene sequence: CDR1 MGHRA, CDR2 YSYEKL. The V gene end was trimmed by 7 bases and the J gene end by 6 bases; junction bases not matched to a gene: 16. This CDR3 region has 16 residues. The CDR3 DNA is TGCGCCAGCACCTTCGCGGACAGGGAGGTGGGGGATGGCTACACCTTC. It codes for CASTFADREVGDGYTF.

The chain combines TRBV7-6 with TRBJ2-3, with 10 bases matching TRBD2. CDR3 size: 18 residues. The V segment lost 5 bases and the J segment 4 bases; nucleotides outside the gene matches: 15. Germline values: CDR1 SGHVS, CDR2 FNYEAQ. CDR3 sequence (DNA): TGTGCCAGCAGCCTCGGCGCTAGCGGGAGCATTGGTGCAGATACGCAGTATTTT. It encodes CASSLGASGSIGADTQYF.

This clone was recorded a few times. V gene TRBV19 combines with J gene TRBJ1-1; TRBD1 matches at 9 bases. CDR3 size: 15 residues. Germline lookup yields CDR1 LNHDA and CDR2 SQIVND (reference sequence). Germline trimming cut 7 bases from V and 6 bases from J; bases unmatched to any gene: 12. This chain's CDR3 is CASNSRGDRASEAFF. CDR3 nucleotides: TGTGCCAGTAACTCTCGGGGGGACAGGGCCTCTGAAGCTTTCTTT.

The chain recombines TRBV5-1 with TRBJ2-7, with D possibly matching TRBD2 (5 bases). This CDR3 has 15 amino acids. Trimming took off 4 bases at V and 4 bases at J, with 18 bases between the two ends. The germline CDR1 and CDR2 sequences are SGHRS and YFSETQ. CDR3 nucleotide sequence: TGCGCCAGCAGCCCGATCCAACCGGGAAAATACGAGCAGTACTTC. It encodes CASSPIQPGKYEQYF.

This chain joins TRBV27 and TRBJ2-1; possibly TRBD1 for D (5 bases). This CDR3 has 13 amino acids. Germline V gene sequence: CDR1 MNHEY, CDR2 SMNVEV (reference sequence). Trimming cost V 4 bases and J 7 bases, with 11 bases left between them. The CDR3: CASSWIGVNEQFF. CDR3 DNA: TGTGCCAGCAGTTGGATAGGGGTAAATGAGCAGTTCTTC.

The rearrangement joins TRBV5-1 to TRBJ2-1, with a tentative D call TRBD1 (6 bases). The CDR3 spans 15 residues. Germline V gene sequence: CDR1 SGHRS, CDR2 YFSETQ. V gave up 2 bases and J gave up 8 bases, with 17 bases separating them. The CDR3 reads CASSLSQGPPDEQFF. CDR3 coding DNA: TGCGCCAGCAGCTTAAGTCAGGGGCCTCCGGATGAGCAGTTCTTC.